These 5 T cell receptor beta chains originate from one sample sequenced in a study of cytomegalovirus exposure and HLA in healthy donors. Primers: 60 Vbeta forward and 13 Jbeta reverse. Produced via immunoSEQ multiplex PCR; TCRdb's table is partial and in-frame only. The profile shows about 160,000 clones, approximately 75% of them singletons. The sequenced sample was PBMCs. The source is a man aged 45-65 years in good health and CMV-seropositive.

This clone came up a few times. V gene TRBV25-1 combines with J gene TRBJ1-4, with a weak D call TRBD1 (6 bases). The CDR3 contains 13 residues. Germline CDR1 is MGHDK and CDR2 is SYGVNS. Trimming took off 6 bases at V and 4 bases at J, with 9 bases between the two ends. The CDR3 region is CASRDSHNEKLFF. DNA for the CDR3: TGTGCCAGCAGGGACAGCCATAATGAAAAACTGTTTTTT.

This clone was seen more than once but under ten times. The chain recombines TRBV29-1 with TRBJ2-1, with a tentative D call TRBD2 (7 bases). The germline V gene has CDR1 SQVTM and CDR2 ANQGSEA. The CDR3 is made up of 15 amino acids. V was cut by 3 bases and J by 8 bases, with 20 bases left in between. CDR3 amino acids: CSVDRGDKGNHEQFF. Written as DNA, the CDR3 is TGCAGCGTTGACCGGGGGGACAAGGGAAACCATGAGCAGTTCTTC.

The CDR3 nucleotides read TGCAGCGTTGAAGAACTAGCGGGGGGGGAGCTGTTTTTT. Translation gives CSVEELAGGELFF. The chain recombines TRBV29-1 with TRBJ2-2; 10 bases map to TRBD2. In germline, CDR1 is SQVTM, CDR2 ANQGSEA. Losses at the gene ends were 0 bases for V and 8 bases for J; bases not matched to a gene: 0. This CDR3 region has 13 residues.

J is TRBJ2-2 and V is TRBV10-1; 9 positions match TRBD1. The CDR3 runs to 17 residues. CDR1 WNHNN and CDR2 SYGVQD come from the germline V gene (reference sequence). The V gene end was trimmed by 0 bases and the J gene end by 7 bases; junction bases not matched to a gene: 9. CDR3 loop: CASSESIFRTGDGELFF. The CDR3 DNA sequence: TGCGCCAGCAGTGAGTCGATATTTCGGACAGGGGACGGGGAGCTGTTTTTT.

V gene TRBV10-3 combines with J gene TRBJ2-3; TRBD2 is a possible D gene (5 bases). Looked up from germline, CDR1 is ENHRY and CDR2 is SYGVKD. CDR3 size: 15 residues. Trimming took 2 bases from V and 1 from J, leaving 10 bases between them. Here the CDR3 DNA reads TGTGCCATCAGTGAGCCCCTGGGAGGCACAGATACGCAGTATTTT. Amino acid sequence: CAISEPLGGTDTQYF.